The text below deals with one T cell receptor beta chain. Its matching antigen is unknown. Assay used: immunoSEQ multiplex PCR; TCRdb lists only in-frame clones, some missing. The data hold tens of thousands of clones, with roughly 95% observed a single time. Germline V lookup: CDR1 LNHDA, CDR2 SQIVND (reference sequence). The CDR3 has 13 residues. Trimming removed 1 base from V and 5 bases from J, with 5 bases in between. This sample stems from a study of brain T cells in children with intractable seizures. The sequenced cases were selected for having the highest brain T cell transcript signatures. At least one anti-epileptic drug was given before surgery. Study-level results: Patients' HCMV serostatus was unknown; virus specificity rests on CDR3 similarity alone.

The sample in question was peripheral blood, obtained at surgery. The source of this sequence is a boy under two years old with focal cortical dysplasia and intractable seizures. The chain uses TRBV19 and TRBJ1-4; no definite D call. The CDR3 reads CASSIGMNEKLFF. The CDR3 bases are TGTGCCAGTAGTATAGGAATGAATGAAAAACTGTTTTTT.